The 26 T cell receptor beta chains below come from one sample, sequenced in a study of Ad26.COV2.S vaccination and SARS-CoV-2 variants. Generated by immunoSEQ multiplex PCR, the TCRdb table keeps only in-frame clones and is missing some. This table holds 350,000 to 450,000 clones, under 95% found once. The specimen comprised peripheral blood, sampled after recovery from COVID-19. These receptors were taken from a human donor who had recovered from COVID-19.

This chain links TRBV11-2 with TRBJ1-2; D is unresolved. This CDR3 comprises 14 residues. V was shortened by 4 bases and J by 4 bases, with 13 bases between the two germline ends. Germline CDR1 SGHAT, CDR2 FQNNGV. CDR3 sequence: CASSSNRRPYGYTF. The CDR3 coding sequence is TGTGCCAGCAGCTCAAACCGACGGCCCTATGGCTACACCTTC.

The chain carries TRBV7-2 and TRBJ2-5; no definite D call. The CDR3 loop spans 15 amino acids. Germline CDR1 is SGHTA and CDR2 is FQGNSA. The V end was cut by 5 bases, the J end by 1 base, with 14 bases between. The CDR3 loop reads CASSPRVWAQETQYF. Written as DNA, the CDR3 is TGTGCCAGCAGCCCCCGGGTTTGGGCCCAAGAGACCCAGTACTTC.

This rearrangement joins TRBV6-5 to TRBJ1-2; 7 bases map to TRBD1. V was clipped by 10 bases and J by 8 bases; unmatched bases: 13. The CDR3 consists of 13 residues. Germline assignment: CDR1 MNHEY and CDR2 SVGAGI. The CDR3 region has the DNA TGTGCCAACCGACAGGGATTGGTCGGCGGCTACACCTTC. Its translation is CANRQGLVGGYTF.

V usage is TRBV11-3 and J usage is TRBJ2-3; D not certain. The germline V and J ends were trimmed by 5 bases and 5 bases, with 8 bases remaining between them. Germline CDR1 and CDR2: SGHNT and YENEEA. The CDR3 runs 12 residues. This CDR3 reads CASSRQGDTQYF. CDR3 DNA: TGTGCCAGCAGCCGTCAAGGAGATACGCAGTATTTT.

This chain uses TRBV9 with TRBJ1-2; 7 bases agree with TRBD1. This CDR3 is built from 19 residues. V dropped 0 bases and J dropped 0; count of bases not matched to a gene: 14. CDR1 SGDLS and CDR2 YYNGEE come from the germline V gene. The DNA for the CDR3 is TGTGCCAGCAGCGTAGATAAGAGTAGCCGGGACAGAACTAACTATGGCTACACCTTC. This translates into CASSVDKSSRDRTNYGYTF.

This chain joins TRBV6-2 or TRBV6-3 and TRBJ2-4; 8 bases are a match to TRBD2. The CDR3 is 15 amino acids. With 3 bases clipped from V and 7 bases from J, the junction kept 8 bases outside the gene matches. Germline V gene lookup returns CDR1 MNHEY and CDR2 SVGEGT. The CDR3 here is CASSYELRGGNIQYF. In nucleotides, the CDR3 is TGTGCCAGCAGTTATGAGCTCCGCGGGGGGAACATTCAGTACTTC.

The chain carries TRBV12-3 or TRBV12-4 and TRBJ1-2, with TRBD1 as a possible D gene (5 bases). The CDR3 is 13 amino acids. V was trimmed by 3 bases and J by 8 bases, leaving 13 bases between them. The DNA for the CDR3 is TGTGCCAGCAGTTTGTCTGGGAGGGACGGCTACACCTTC. The encoded protein is CASSLSGRDGYTF.

The genes are TRBV4-3 and TRBJ2-1; 9 bases match TRBD2. CDR1 and CDR2 (germline): LGHNA, YSLEER. The CDR3 is made up of 15 amino acids. V trimming: 0 bases; J trimming: 5 bases; junction bases outside the gene matches: 2. DNA of the CDR3: TGCGCCAGCAGCCAAGAAGAGCGGGGGGACAATGAGCAGTTCTTC. It encodes CASSQEERGDNEQFF.

The chain has TRBV18 and TRBJ2-7, with 7 bases fitting TRBD1. From germline, CDR1 is KGHSH and CDR2 LQKENI. The CDR3 sequence is 14 residues long. After removal of 4 bases from V and 1 base from J, the junction contained 4 bases not matched to a gene. CDR3 residues: CASSRDRLSYEQYF. The CDR3 DNA follows: TGTGCCAGCTCACGGGACAGACTTTCCTACGAGCAGTACTTC.

V gene TRBV5-1 combines with J gene TRBJ1-5; 9 bases fit TRBD1. Germline V CDR1 and CDR2: SGHRS, YFSETQ. Germline trimming cut 4 bases from V and 6 bases from J; bases unmatched to any gene: 8. This CDR3 contains 15 residues. The CDR3 reads CASSQTGGLGQPQHF. CDR3 DNA: TGCGCCAGCAGCCAAACAGGGGGCTTGGGTCAGCCCCAGCATTTT. The whole variable domain, filled in from reference TRBV5-1 and TRBJ1-5, reads KAGVTQTPRYLIKTRGQQVTLSCSPISGHRSVSWYQQTPGQGLQFLFEYFSETQRNKGNFPGRFSGRQFSNSRSEMNVSTLELGDSALYLCASSQTGGLGQPQHFGDGTRLSIL.

Here the CDR3 DNA reads TGCGCCAGCAGCTTGTCGACTAGCGGGGCTCTCGAGCAGTACTTC. Translated: CASSLSTSGALEQYF. This chain uses TRBV5-1 with TRBJ2-7; the match to TRBD2 covers 11 bases. The CDR3 is made up of 15 amino acids. V gave up 1 base and J gave up 6 bases; unmatched junction bases: 6. The germline V gene encodes CDR1 SGHRS and CDR2 YFSETQ.

The chain couples TRBV3-1 (or the pseudogene TRBV3-2) to TRBJ1-6, with D tentatively TRBD1 (6 bases). V dropped 0 bases and J dropped 3 bases, with 12 bases sitting between them. CDR1 is LGHDT and CDR2 is YNNKEL in the germline V gene (reference sequence). CDR3 size: 17 residues. DNA of the CDR3: TGTGCCAGCAGCCAAGATAAACAGGGATACTATAATTCACCCCTCCACTTT. It codes for CASSQDKQGYYNSPLHF.

The chain recombines TRBV6-2 or TRBV6-3 with TRBJ1-2, with 7 bases that match TRBD1. Trimming cost V 2 bases and J 5 bases; bases outside gene matches: 5. This CDR3 comprises 14 residues. Germline CDR1 and CDR2: MNHEY and SVGEGT. CDR3 region: CASSYGDRVYGYTF. The CDR3 nucleotides read TGTGCCAGCAGTTACGGCGACAGGGTGTATGGCTACACCTTC.

This clone was recorded once. Within the sample, other DNA sequences also encode this same CDR3. The J gene is TRBJ1-1, the V gene TRBV6-5, with D unclear. The germline V gene encodes CDR1 MNHEY and CDR2 SVGAGI. This CDR3 spans 13 amino acids. Trimming stripped 0 bases from V and 5 bases from J, with 7 bases between. The CDR3 nucleotides are TGTGCCAGCAGTTACTCGAGAGGGACTGAAGCTTTCTTT. Its protein is CASSYSRGTEAFF.

This rearrangement joins TRBV6-6 to TRBJ1-5; TRBD1 agrees at 9 bases. CDR3 length: 18 amino acids. V gave up 6 bases and J gave up 0 bases; unmatched junction bases: 12. Germline loops: CDR1 MNHNY, CDR2 SVGAGI (reference sequence). The CDR3 is CASSRKRTGAISNQPQHF. The CDR3 bases are TGTGCCAGCAGCCGAAAGAGGACAGGGGCCATTAGCAATCAGCCCCAGCATTTT.

This chain links TRBV5-1 with TRBJ2-3; the D gene is possibly TRBD1 (6 bases). The CDR3 covers 15 residues. Trimming shortened V by 0 bases and J by 0 bases, and 8 bases separated the two germline ends. Germline V gene lookup returns CDR1 SGHRS and CDR2 YFSETQ. The CDR3 here is CASSLAGASTDTQYF. The CDR3, as DNA: TGCGCCAGCAGCTTGGCAGGGGCTAGCACAGATACGCAGTATTTT.

The chain links TRBV6-5 to TRBJ1-5; TRBD1 matches 9 bases. Trimming removed 5 bases from V and 5 bases from J; junction bases left unmatched: 4. The CDR3 spans 14 residues. Germline assignment: CDR1 MNHEY and CDR2 SVGAGI. In nucleotides, the CDR3 is TGTGCCAGCAGTACCCGGACAGGGGATCAGCCCCAGCATTTT. Protein: CASSTRTGDQPQHF.

This sequence joins TRBV7-2 and TRBJ2-7, with a possible D match to TRBD2 (5 bases). V dropped 1 base and J dropped 1 base, with 8 bases sitting between them. Germline-derived CDR1 and CDR2 are SGHTA and FQGNSA. This CDR3 spans 14 amino acids. The CDR3, as DNA: TGTGCCAGCAGCTTAGAAAGAGGGTCCTACGAGCAGTACTTC. Its protein product is CASSLERGSYEQYF.

The chain employs TRBV9 and TRBJ2-5; D may be TRBD2 (5 bases). Per the germline V gene, CDR1 is SGDLS and CDR2 is YYNGEE. V lost 0 bases to trimming and J lost 3 bases, with 15 bases between them. The CDR3 is 16 amino acids. CDR3 sequence reads: CASSVGDSGLKETQYF. The CDR3 DNA reads as TGTGCCAGCAGCGTAGGTGATTCTGGACTTAAAGAGACCCAGTACTTC.

The gene calls are TRBV7-9 and TRBJ2-1, with 8 bases aligning to TRBD2. The V segment lost 2 bases and the J segment 5 bases; nucleotides outside the gene matches: 2. The germline V gene encodes CDR1 SEHNR and CDR2 FQNEAQ (reference sequence). The CDR3 covers 14 residues. The CDR3, as DNA: TGTGCCAGCAGCTTATACGGGGGGGACAATGAGCAGTTCTTC. It codes for CASSLYGGDNEQFF.

The rearrangement links TRBV5-4 to TRBJ1-2; D remains ambiguous. The V gene's germline CDR1 is SGHNT and CDR2 YYREEE (reference sequence). V was shortened by 4 bases and J by 1 base, with 8 bases between the two germline ends. The CDR3 extends over 13 amino acids. The DNA for the CDR3 is TGTGCCAGCAGCCCGGACCTTAACTATGGCTACACCTTC. Its translation is CASSPDLNYGYTF.

The rearrangement joins TRBV28 to TRBJ1-3; D is ambiguous. Germline CDR1 reads MDHEN; CDR2 reads SYDVKM. This CDR3 is built from 15 residues. Trimming took off 0 bases at V and 0 bases at J, with 6 bases between the two ends. CDR3 DNA sequence: TGTGCCAGCAGTTTATGGGCCCTCTCTGGAAACACCATATATTTT. Translating gives CASSLWALSGNTIYF. Variable domain in full (rest from reference TRBV28 and TRBJ1-3): DVKVTQSSRYLVKRTGEKVFLECVQDMDHENMFWYRQDPGLGLRLIYFSYDVKMKEKGDIPEGYSVSREKKERFSLILESASTNQTSMYLCASSLWALSGNTIYFGEGSWLTVV.

CDR3 residues: CASSSRLQVGAPDTQYF. As DNA, the CDR3 is TGTGCCAGCAGCTCAAGGTTACAGGTGGGGGCCCCAGATACGCAGTATTTT. The V gene is TRBV5-4, the J gene TRBJ2-3, with D possibly matching TRBD1 (6 bases). V lost 3 bases and J lost 4, with 21 bases in between. This CDR3 contains 17 residues. Germline assignment: CDR1 SGHNT and CDR2 YYREEE (reference sequence).

This chain joins TRBV4-3 and TRBJ2-2, with unresolved D. The germline V gene encodes CDR1 LGHNA and CDR2 YSLEER. The V and J ends lost 3 bases and 4 bases respectively, with 12 bases between them. The CDR3 is 15 amino acids. CDR3 sequence (DNA): TGCGCCAGCAGCCAGCTGCATGTTGGCACCGGGGAGCTGTTTTTT. Protein product: CASSQLHVGTGELFF.

This chain connects TRBV11-3 to TRBJ2-5; TRBD1 matches at 9 bases. This CDR3 is 14 amino acids long. Trimming at V came to 4 bases and at J to 3 bases, leaving 3 bases not matched to a gene. Germline CDR1 SGHNT, CDR2 YENEEA. The CDR3: CASSWGTGKETQYF. In nucleotides, the CDR3 is TGTGCCAGCAGCTGGGGGACAGGGAAAGAGACCCAGTACTTC.

This chain uses TRBV29-1 with TRBJ1-2; tentatively, D is TRBD1 (5 bases). Trimming stripped 6 bases from V and 0 bases from J, with 11 bases between. CDR3 length equals 13 residues. Germline lookup yields CDR1 SQVTM and CDR2 ANQGSEA. The CDR3, as DNA: TGCAGCGTCGTCCCCAGGGCTAACTATGGCTACACCTTC. It encodes CSVVPRANYGYTF.